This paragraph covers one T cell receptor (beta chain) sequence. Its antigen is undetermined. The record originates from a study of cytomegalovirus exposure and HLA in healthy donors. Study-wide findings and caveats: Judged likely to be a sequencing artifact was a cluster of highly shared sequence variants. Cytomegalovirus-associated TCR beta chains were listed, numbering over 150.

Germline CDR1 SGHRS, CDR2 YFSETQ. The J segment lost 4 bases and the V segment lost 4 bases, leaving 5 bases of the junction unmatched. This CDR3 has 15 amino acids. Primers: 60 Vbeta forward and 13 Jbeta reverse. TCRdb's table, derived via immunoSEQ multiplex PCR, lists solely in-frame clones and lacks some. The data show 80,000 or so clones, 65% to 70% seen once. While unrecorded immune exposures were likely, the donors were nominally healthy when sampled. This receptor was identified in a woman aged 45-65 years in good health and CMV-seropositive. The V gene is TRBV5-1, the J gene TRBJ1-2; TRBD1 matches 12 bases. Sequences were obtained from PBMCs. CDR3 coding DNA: TGCGCCAGCAGCACCGGGACAGGGGGCGTCTATGGCTACACCTTC. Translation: CASSTGTGGVYGYTF.